This TCR beta chain originates from a study of cytomegalovirus exposure and HLA in healthy donors. Study summary: The same platform as the roughly 670 first-cohort repertoires was used for the 95 to 150 validation repertoires, a later analysis reported. Study results and limitations: In vitro testing confirmed a few CMV-associated chains as specific for CMV antigens. The tendency of first-cohort TCR clusters to co-occur in the 90 to 150 validation repertoires was the finding of a later analysis.

Donors came from a validation cohort of some 130 subjects, distinct from the first 666-subject cohort. Method: immunoSEQ multiplex PCR; TCRdb's copy keeps in-frame clones and lacks some. The repertoire includes around 200,000 clones, about 81% of them detected once, and 1% to 1.5% sits in the top ten. On this clone itself: Antigen unknown.

CDR1 is MNHNS and CDR2 is SASEGT in the germline V gene. V was clipped by 1 base and J by 2 bases, with 7 bases between them. The CDR3 totals 14 residues. The sequence was collected from a woman in her 30s in good health and CMV-seronegative. This chain links TRBV6-1 with TRBJ2-3; possible D gene TRBD2, 5 bases. Sequenced sample: PBMCs. The CDR3 sequence: CASSEGLLTDTQYF. CDR3 DNA: TGTGCCAGCAGTGAAGGACTACTCACAGATACGCAGTATTTT.